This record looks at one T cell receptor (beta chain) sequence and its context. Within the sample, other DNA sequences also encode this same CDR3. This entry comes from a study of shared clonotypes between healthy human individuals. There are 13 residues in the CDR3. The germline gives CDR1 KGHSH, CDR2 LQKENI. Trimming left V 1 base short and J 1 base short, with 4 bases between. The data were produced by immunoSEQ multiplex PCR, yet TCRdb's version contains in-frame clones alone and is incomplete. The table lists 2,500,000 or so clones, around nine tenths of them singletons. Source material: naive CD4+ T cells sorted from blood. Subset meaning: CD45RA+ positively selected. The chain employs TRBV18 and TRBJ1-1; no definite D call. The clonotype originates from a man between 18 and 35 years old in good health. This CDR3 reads CASSPRPNTEAFF. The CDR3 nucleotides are TGTGCCAGCTCACCACGCCCGAACACTGAAGCTTTCTTT.